This TCR beta chain emerged from a study of human T cells and chemical hapten exposure. Across the whole study: Per-sample variation in TCR yield stemmed mainly from small pooled library volume differences.

This clonotype showed up many times. TCRdb used MiXCR to reprocess the RACE reads, holding one entry per CDR3 protein. The data hold 80,000 to 100,000 distinct CDR3 sequences, with roughly a tenth observed a single time. V shed 6 bases, J shed 4 bases, and the junction held 5 bases outside the gene matches. The V gene's germline CDR1 is SGDLS and CDR2 YYNGEE. CDR3 length: 14 residues. Time point here: patch test 3, about 24 weeks after DPC sensitization. Treatment noted: therapeutic diphenylcyclopropenone sensitization with weekly scalp DPC. Samples of blood were obtained prior to the application of each patch test.

The chain is built from TRBV9 and TRBJ2-7; 12 bases fit TRBD1. The clonotype comes from a woman aged 45-59 years with alopecia areata. Some clones in this sample may be carry-over from other donors' samples. Here the sequenced sample was whole blood, taken in connection with sensitization to the hapten diphenylcyclopropenone (DPC). The CDR3 coding sequence is TGTGCCAGCACCCCGGGACAGGGGGCGTACGAGCAGTACTTC. It specifies CASTPGQGAYEQYF.